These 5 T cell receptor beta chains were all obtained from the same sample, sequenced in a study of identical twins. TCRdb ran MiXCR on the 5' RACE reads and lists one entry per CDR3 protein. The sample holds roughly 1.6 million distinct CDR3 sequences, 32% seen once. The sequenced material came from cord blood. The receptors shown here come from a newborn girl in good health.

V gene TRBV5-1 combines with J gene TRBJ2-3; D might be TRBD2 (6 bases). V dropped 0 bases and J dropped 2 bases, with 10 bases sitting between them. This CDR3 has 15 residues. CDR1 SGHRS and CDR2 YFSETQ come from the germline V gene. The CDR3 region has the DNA TGCGCCAGCAGCTTGGCGGCGGGACCCACAGATACGCAGTATTTT. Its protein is CASSLAAGPTDTQYF.

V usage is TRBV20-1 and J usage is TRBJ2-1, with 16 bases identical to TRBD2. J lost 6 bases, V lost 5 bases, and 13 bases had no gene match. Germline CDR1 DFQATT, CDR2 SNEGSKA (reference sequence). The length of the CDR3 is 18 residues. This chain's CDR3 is CSARWGLAGGLVFNEQFF. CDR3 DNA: TGCAGTGCTCGTTGGGGACTAGCGGGGGGGCTAGTTTTCAATGAGCAGTTCTTC.

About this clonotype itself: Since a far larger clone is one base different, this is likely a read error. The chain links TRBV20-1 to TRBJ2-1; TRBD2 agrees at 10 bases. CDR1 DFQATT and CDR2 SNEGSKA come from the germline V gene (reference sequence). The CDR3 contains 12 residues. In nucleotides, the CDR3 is TGCAGTTCTAGCGGGAGCTACAATGAGCAGTTCTTC. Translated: CSSSGSYNEQFF.

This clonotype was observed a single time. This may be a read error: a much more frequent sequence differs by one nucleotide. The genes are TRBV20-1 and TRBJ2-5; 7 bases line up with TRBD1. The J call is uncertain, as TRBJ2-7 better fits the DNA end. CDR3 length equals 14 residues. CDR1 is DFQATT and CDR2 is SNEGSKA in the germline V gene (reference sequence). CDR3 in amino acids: CSAMRQGLDYEQYF. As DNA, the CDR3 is TGCAGTGCTATGAGACAGGGTTTGGACTACGAGCAGTACTTC.

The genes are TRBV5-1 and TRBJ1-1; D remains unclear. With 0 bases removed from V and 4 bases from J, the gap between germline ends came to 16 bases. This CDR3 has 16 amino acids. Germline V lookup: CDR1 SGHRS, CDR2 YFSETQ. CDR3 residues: CASSLAPGRGGTEAFF. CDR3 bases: TGCGCCAGCAGCTTGGCCCCGGGTCGGGGTGGCACTGAAGCTTTCTTT.